This entry lists 26 T cell receptor beta chains sequenced from one sample in a study of vaccination and CD4 T cells after COVID-19. Treatment denoted: 10-day PBMC culture with coronavirus spike peptide pools or control peptides (ViraFEST assay). These TCRs' antigens remain unknown. Researchers used the Oncomine TCR Beta short-read assay to sequence DNA from cultured CD4+ T cells. A single record per CDR3 protein comes from TCRdb applying MiXCR to the PCR reads. The sample shows 15,000 to 20,000 distinct CDR3 sequences, more than 45% of them seen only once. Material: CD4+ T cells from blood, cultured in vitro, obtained before SARS-CoV-2 vaccination. Receptors originate from a human donor who had recovered from COVID-19.

This clonotype was observed once. The rearrangement joins TRBV11-3 to TRBJ2-2; D tentatively reads TRBD1 or TRBD2 (6 bases each). V was trimmed by 6 bases and J by 5 bases, leaving 22 bases between them. Germline CDR1 reads SGHNT; CDR2 reads YENEEA. The CDR3 has 17 residues. CDR3 DNA: TGTGCCAGCAGACAAAACTTCGGGGGCGGTAGGACCGGGGAGCTGTTTTTT. Protein: CASRQNFGGGRTGELFF.

The chain combines TRBV27 with TRBJ2-7; 9 positions agree with TRBD1. The J segment lost 7 bases and the V segment lost 0 bases, leaving 10 bases of the junction unmatched. Germline V CDR1 and CDR2: MNHEY, SMNVEV (reference sequence). The CDR3 sequence is 16 residues long. CDR3: CASSLSTGTGLEEQYF. The CDR3, as DNA: TGTGCCAGCAGTTTATCAACCGGGACAGGGCTAGAAGAGCAGTACTTC.

The CDR3 coding sequence is TGTGCCAGCAGCTTAGTGGCGGGAAGTCCAGATACGCAGTATTTT. Amino acids: CASSLVAGSPDTQYF. The genes are TRBV11-3 and TRBJ2-3; D perhaps matches TRBD2 (6 bases). Germline V gene sequence: CDR1 SGHNT, CDR2 YENEEA. The CDR3 consists of 15 residues. V was shortened by 1 base and J by 4 bases, with 12 bases between the two germline ends.

This chain joins TRBV12-3 or TRBV12-4 and TRBJ1-6; TRBD1 matches at 9 bases. The CDR3 loop spans 15 amino acids. V was clipped by 3 bases and J by 9 bases; unmatched bases: 6. CDR3 DNA: TGTGCCAGCAGTTTTGCGGGACAGGGAGGTTCACCCCTCCACTTT. This sequence encodes CASSFAGQGGSPLHF.

The genes are TRBV20-1 and TRBJ2-5; D unresolved. The ends were cut back, 3 bases at V and 7 bases at J, with 9 bases in the middle. The CDR3 has 11 amino acids. Germline assignment: CDR1 DFQATT and CDR2 SNEGSKA (reference sequence). The CDR3 loop reads CSARRNPTQYF. CDR3 coding DNA: TGCAGTGCTAGGCGCAACCCGACCCAGTACTTC.

This sequence joins TRBV7-9 and TRBJ2-7; possibly TRBD2 for D (7 bases). Germline V gene lookup returns CDR1 SEHNR and CDR2 FQNEAQ (reference sequence). The CDR3 runs 16 residues. The germline V and J ends were trimmed by 5 bases and 2 bases, with 19 bases remaining between them. The CDR3 protein is CASSLFQGRGAYEQYF. The CDR3 DNA follows: TGTGCCAGCAGCCTGTTCCAGGGGAGGGGGGCCTACGAGCAGTACTTC.

This chain connects TRBV7-2 to TRBJ2-3; 10 bases line up with TRBD2. The CDR3 is made up of 17 amino acids. V gave up 2 bases and J gave up 6 bases; unmatched junction bases: 11. CDR1 and CDR2 from the germline V gene are SGHTA and FQGNSA. The CDR3 sequence is CASSLSSASGGRDTQYF. As DNA, the CDR3 is TGTGCCAGCAGCTTAAGTTCGGCTAGCGGGGGCAGGGATACGCAGTATTTT.

This clonotype was recorded a few times. The chain joins TRBV20-1 to TRBJ2-3; D not resolved. Germline CDR1 DFQATT, CDR2 SNEGSKA (reference sequence). Trimming left V 5 bases short and J 4 bases short, with 10 bases between. The CDR3 spans 12 residues. CDR3 amino acids: CSAFLSPDTQYF. CDR3 nucleotide sequence: TGCAGTGCTTTCCTAAGTCCAGATACGCAGTATTTT.

The chain couples TRBV12-3 or TRBV12-4 to TRBJ1-2, with D tentatively TRBD1 (5 bases). Trimming took off 4 bases at V and 4 bases at J, with 10 bases between the two ends. The CDR3 has 13 residues. The CDR3 region is CASSSSGTYGYTF. As DNA, the CDR3 is TGTGCCAGCAGTTCCTCAGGGACCTATGGCTACACCTTC.

The chain employs TRBV6-5 and TRBJ1-5; D is uncertain. CDR3 length: 16 residues. Germline CDR1 reads MNHEY; CDR2 reads SVGAGI. V lost 1 base to trimming and J lost 5 bases, with 15 bases between them. CDR3 coding DNA: TGTGCCAGCAGTTACTACCGGGGTCGGATGGATCAGCCCCAGCATTTT. Translated, it gives CASSYYRGRMDQPQHF.

This chain connects TRBV6-5 to TRBJ2-5; 7 nucleotides line up with TRBD1. Trimming took 4 bases from V and 3 from J; bases not matched to a gene: 14. CDR1 MNHEY and CDR2 SVGAGI come from the germline V gene. The CDR3 runs to 17 residues. CDR3 amino acids: CASSSRDRLYSKETQYF. The CDR3 DNA reads as TGTGCCAGCAGTTCCCGGGACAGATTATATTCCAAAGAGACCCAGTACTTC.

This rearrangement joins TRBV7-9 to TRBJ1-1; the D is unclear. Germline loops: CDR1 SEHNR, CDR2 FQNEAQ (reference sequence). The CDR3 runs 14 residues. V dropped 4 bases and J dropped 3 bases, with 12 bases sitting between them. This chain's CDR3 is CASSSLIGDTEAFF. In DNA, the CDR3 is TGTGCCAGCAGCTCTCTAATCGGGGACACTGAAGCTTTCTTT.

This chain joins TRBV7-9 and TRBJ1-1; D remains ambiguous. The V gene's germline CDR1 is SEHNR and CDR2 FQNEAQ (reference sequence). Trimming removed 1 base from V and 5 bases from J, with 11 bases in between. The CDR3 consists of 14 residues. The CDR3 DNA is TGTGCCAGCAGCTTAGTTACCGGGAGAACTGAAGCTTTCTTT. This gives the protein CASSLVTGRTEAFF.

The chain employs TRBV20-1 and TRBJ2-2, with a tentative D call TRBD2 (6 bases). V was pared by 0 bases and J by 5 bases, with 10 bases between. Germline V CDR1 and CDR2: DFQATT, SNEGSKA (reference sequence). The CDR3 length is 14 residues. The CDR3 DNA reads TGCAGTGCTAGAGAGGGGGGTGGGACCGGGGAGCTGTTTTTT. Amino acids: CSAREGGGTGELFF.

This clonotype was observed a handful of times. The chain employs TRBV12-3 or TRBV12-4 and TRBJ2-5, with TRBD1 identical over 10 bases. V was clipped by 6 bases and J by 1 base; unmatched bases: 5. The CDR3 spans 15 residues. CDR3 amino acids: CASSSRTGGQETQYF. The CDR3 region has the DNA TGTGCCAGCAGCTCCAGGACAGGGGGCCAAGAGACCCAGTACTTC.

V usage is TRBV6-2 or TRBV6-3 and J usage is TRBJ1-1; 8 bases align to TRBD1. Germline V CDR1 and CDR2: MNHEY, SVGEGT. The CDR3 is 17 residues long. J was trimmed by 0 bases and V by 6 bases; bases with no gene match: 12. CDR3 loop: CASRPDRVAIMNTEAFF. The CDR3 nucleotides are TGTGCCAGCAGACCGGACAGGGTCGCGATAATGAACACTGAAGCTTTCTTT.

The chain employs TRBV30 and TRBJ1-2, with 9 bases matching TRBD1. CDR1 and CDR2 (germline): GTSNPN, SVGIG (reference sequence). Trimming removed 2 bases from V and 7 bases from J; junction bases left unmatched: 8. The CDR3 has 14 residues. The CDR3 region is CAWSKAGQGSGYTF. DNA for the CDR3: TGTGCCTGGAGTAAGGCGGGACAGGGAAGTGGCTACACCTTC.

This clonotype was counted a few times. Written as DNA, the CDR3 is TGTGCCAGCAGCCTACTAGCGGGGGCGGGAACAGATACGCAGTATTTT. Its translation is CASSLLAGAGTDTQYF. V is TRBV7-2 and J is TRBJ2-3, with 11 nucleotides matching TRBD2. The CDR3 runs 16 residues. J gave up 3 bases and V 5 bases, and 7 bases lay outside the gene matches. Germline-derived CDR1 and CDR2 are SGHTA and FQGNSA.

This clonotype was recorded a few times. The genes are TRBV20-1 and TRBJ2-7; D is perhaps TRBD2 (6 bases). In germline, CDR1 is DFQATT, CDR2 SNEGSKA (reference sequence). There are 15 residues in the CDR3. With 0 bases removed from V and 3 bases from J, the gap between germline ends came to 15 bases. CDR3 residues: CSARDHLGLSYEQYF. The CDR3 nucleotides are TGCAGTGCTAGAGATCATCTGGGACTCAGCTACGAGCAGTACTTC.

The chain couples TRBV20-1 to TRBJ2-1; 10 bases are shared with TRBD2. This CDR3 is 15 amino acids long. The germline CDR1 and CDR2 sequences are DFQATT and SNEGSKA (reference sequence). With V trimmed by 1 base and J by 7 bases, 7 bases remained unmatched. CDR3 DNA sequence: TGCAGTGCTAGAGTTCCCCTAGCGGGAGTGAATGAGCAGTTCTTC. Its protein product is CSARVPLAGVNEQFF.

The V and J genes are TRBV4-1 and TRBJ1-1; D call uncertain. Germline V gene sequence: CDR1 MGHRA, CDR2 YSYEKL. V lost 1 base and J lost 5, with 20 bases in between. The CDR3 has 17 residues. CDR3: CASSQGPVTSKETEAFF. The CDR3 region has the DNA TGCGCCAGCAGCCAAGGCCCGGTAACATCGAAAGAGACTGAAGCTTTCTTT.

The rearrangement links TRBV28 to TRBJ1-4; D not certain. Germline-derived CDR1 and CDR2 are MDHEN and SYDVKM. The V end was cut by 1 base, the J end by 5 bases, with 5 bases between. The CDR3 extends over 13 amino acids. This CDR3 is CASSLFGNEKLFF. CDR3 coding DNA: TGTGCCAGCAGTTTATTCGGGAATGAAAAACTGTTTTTT.

This clonotype was seen only a few times. J is TRBJ1-5 and V is TRBV24-1; D not resolved. Trimming took 12 bases from V and 9 from J, leaving 32 bases between them. This CDR3 is built from 17 residues. Germline CDR1 and CDR2: KGHDR and SFDVKD. CDR3 loop: CAVRASIRQSPSGPQHF. The DNA of the CDR3 is TGTGCCGTTCGAGCCTCAATTCGCCAGAGTCCTTCAGGGCCCCAGCATTTT.

This clonotype was counted once. The V and J genes are TRBV6-1 and TRBJ2-1; tentative D call: TRBD2 (5 bases). The V gene's germline CDR1 is MNHNS and CDR2 SASEGT. This CDR3 is built from 13 residues. Trimming pared 4 bases from V and 4 bases from J, leaving 8 bases between. The CDR3 reads CASSGEGYNEQFF. CDR3 sequence (DNA): TGTGCCAGCAGTGGTGAGGGATACAATGAGCAGTTCTTC.

The chain employs TRBV7-9 and TRBJ2-5, with D tentatively TRBD1 (6 bases). V was shortened by 5 bases and J by 4 bases, with 17 bases between the two germline ends. Germline V CDR1 and CDR2: SEHNR, FQNEAQ (reference sequence). This CDR3 region has 15 residues. CDR3 coding DNA: TGTGCCAGCAGCCACTACAGGGAGTTGGGAGAGACCCAGTACTTC. Residues: CASSHYRELGETQYF.

V usage is TRBV7-2 and J usage is TRBJ1-1; maybe TRBD1 (6 bases). This CDR3 contains 15 residues. V lost 6 bases and J 5 bases, leaving 19 bases between the germline ends. CDR1 is SGHTA, CDR2 FQGNSA, per germline. CDR3 sequence (DNA): TGTGCCAGCAGTTATCGCGCAGGGGCAGCGACTGAAGCTTTCTTT. Its protein product is CASSYRAGAATEAFF.